The entry below describes one T cell receptor (beta chain). The antigen is not known. This CDR3 is 15 amino acids long. Germline-derived CDR1 and CDR2 are SEHNR and FQNEAQ (reference sequence). V was cut by 1 base and J by 6 bases, with 15 bases left in between. The record originates from a study of T cell clones after liver transplantation. For the study at large: Immunosuppression withdrawal was tried within 2 years after liver transplantation in this trial. Third-party-reactive TCRbeta sequences from pre-transplant mixed lymphocyte reactions served as antigen-independent comparators.

Study outcomes and limitations: Low donor cell numbers restricted donor-reactive repertoire measurement in a couple of subjects. Rather than being deleted, graft donor-reactive T cells may have moved into the graft.

Profiling relied on immunoSEQ multiplex PCR, and the TCRdb table lists in-frame clones only, not all of them. The repertoire holds about 100,000 clones, with 82% as singletons. J is TRBJ1-1 and V is TRBV7-9, with a tentative D call TRBD1 (5 bases). The clonotype originates from a human donor who received a liver transplant. Sequences were derived from CD4+ T cells from blood, sampled before liver transplant. The CDR3 DNA reads TGTGCCAGCAGCTTAGTAGGCCAGGGCTTAGCTGAAGCTTTCTTT. It codes for CASSLVGQGLAEAFF. The variable domain in full, with the rest retrieved from reference TRBV7-9 and TRBJ1-1, is DTGVSQNPRHKITKRGQNVTFRCDPISEHNRLYWYRQTLGQGPEFLTYFQNEAQLEKSRLLSDRFSAERPKGSFSTLEIQRTEQGDSAMYLCASSLVGQGLAEAFFGQGTRLTVV.